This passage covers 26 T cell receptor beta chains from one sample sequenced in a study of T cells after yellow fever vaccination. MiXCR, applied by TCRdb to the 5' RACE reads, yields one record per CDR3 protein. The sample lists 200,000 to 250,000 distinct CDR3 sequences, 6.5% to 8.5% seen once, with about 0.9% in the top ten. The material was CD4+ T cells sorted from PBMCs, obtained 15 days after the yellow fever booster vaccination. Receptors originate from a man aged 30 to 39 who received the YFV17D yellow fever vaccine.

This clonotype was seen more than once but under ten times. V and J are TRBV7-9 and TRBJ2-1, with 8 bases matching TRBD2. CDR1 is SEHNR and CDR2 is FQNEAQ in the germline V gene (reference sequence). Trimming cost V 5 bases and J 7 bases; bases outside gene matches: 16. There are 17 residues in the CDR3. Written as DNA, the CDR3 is TGTGCCAGCAGCCCCCTACGATGGGCGGGAGGCAAAAATGAGCAGTTCTTC. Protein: CASSPLRWAGGKNEQFF.

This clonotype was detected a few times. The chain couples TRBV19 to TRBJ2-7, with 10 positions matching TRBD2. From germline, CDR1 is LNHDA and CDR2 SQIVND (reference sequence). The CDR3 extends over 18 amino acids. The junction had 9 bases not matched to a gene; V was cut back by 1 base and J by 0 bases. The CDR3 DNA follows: TGTGCCAGTAGTATAGCCCCCCTTCTAGCGGGAGCCTCCTACGAGCAGTACTTC. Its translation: CASSIAPLLAGASYEQYF.

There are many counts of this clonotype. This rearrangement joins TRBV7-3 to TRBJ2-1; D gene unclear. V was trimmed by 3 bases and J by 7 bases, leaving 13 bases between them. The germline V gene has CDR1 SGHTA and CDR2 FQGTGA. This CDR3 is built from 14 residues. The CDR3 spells CASSFGPSRNEQFF. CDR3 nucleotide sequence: TGTGCCAGCAGCTTCGGACCGTCAAGGAATGAGCAGTTCTTC.

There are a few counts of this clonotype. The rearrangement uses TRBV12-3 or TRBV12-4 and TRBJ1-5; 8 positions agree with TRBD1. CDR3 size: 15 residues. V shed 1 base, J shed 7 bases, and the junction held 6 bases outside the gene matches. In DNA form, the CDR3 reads TGTGCCAGCAGTTTAGGACAGGGGCCAGAGCAGCCCCAGCATTTT. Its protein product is CASSLGQGPEQPQHF.

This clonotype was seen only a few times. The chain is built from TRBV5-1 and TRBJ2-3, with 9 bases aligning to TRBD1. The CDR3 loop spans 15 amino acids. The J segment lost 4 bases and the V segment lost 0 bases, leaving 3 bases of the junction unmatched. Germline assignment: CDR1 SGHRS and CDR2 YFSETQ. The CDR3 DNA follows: TGCGCCAGCAGCTTGGGAACAGGGGGCTCAGATACGCAGTATTTT. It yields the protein CASSLGTGGSDTQYF.

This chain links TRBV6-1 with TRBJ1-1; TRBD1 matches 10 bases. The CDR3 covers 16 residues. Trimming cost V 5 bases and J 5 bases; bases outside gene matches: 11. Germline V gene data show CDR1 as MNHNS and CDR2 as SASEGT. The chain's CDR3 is CASSTTRTGGGTEAFF. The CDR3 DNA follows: TGTGCCAGCAGTACAACCCGGACAGGGGGAGGGACTGAAGCTTTCTTT.

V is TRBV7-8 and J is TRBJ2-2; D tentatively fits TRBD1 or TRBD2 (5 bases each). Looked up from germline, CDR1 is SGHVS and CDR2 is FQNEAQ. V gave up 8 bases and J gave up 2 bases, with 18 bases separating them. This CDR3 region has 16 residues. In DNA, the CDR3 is TGTGCCAGCCCCCATGGGGGACGGACTAACACCGGGGAGCTGTTTTTT. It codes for CASPHGGRTNTGELFF.

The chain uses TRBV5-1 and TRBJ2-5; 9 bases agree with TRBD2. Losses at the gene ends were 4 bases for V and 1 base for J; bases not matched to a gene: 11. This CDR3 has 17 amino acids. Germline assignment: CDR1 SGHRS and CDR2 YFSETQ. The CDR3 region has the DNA TGCGCCAGCAGCAACGCCGGGACTAGCAATACCCAAGAGACCCAGTACTTC. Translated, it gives CASSNAGTSNTQETQYF.

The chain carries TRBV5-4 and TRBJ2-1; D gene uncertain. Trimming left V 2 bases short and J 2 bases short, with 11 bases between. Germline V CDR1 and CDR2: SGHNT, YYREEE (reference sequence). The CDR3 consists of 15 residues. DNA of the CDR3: TGTGCCAGCAGCTTAAGGCCAGATCCCTACAATGAGCAGTTCTTC. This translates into CASSLRPDPYNEQFF.

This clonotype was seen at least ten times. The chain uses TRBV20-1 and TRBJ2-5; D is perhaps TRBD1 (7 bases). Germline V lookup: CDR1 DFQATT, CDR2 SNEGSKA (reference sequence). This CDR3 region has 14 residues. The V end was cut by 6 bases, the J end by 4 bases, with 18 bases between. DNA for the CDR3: TGCAGTGCCAGAAGGGTCCAGGGGGGAGAGACCCAGTACTTC. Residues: CSARRVQGGETQYF.

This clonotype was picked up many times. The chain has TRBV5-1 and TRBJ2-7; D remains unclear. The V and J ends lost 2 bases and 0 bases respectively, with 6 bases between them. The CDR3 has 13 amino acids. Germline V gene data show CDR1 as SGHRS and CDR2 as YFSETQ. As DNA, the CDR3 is TGCGCCAGCAGCTTTGAAAGCTCCTACGAGCAGTACTTC. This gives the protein CASSFESSYEQYF. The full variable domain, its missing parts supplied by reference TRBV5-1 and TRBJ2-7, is KAGVTQTPRYLIKTRGQQVTLSCSPISGHRSVSWYQQTPGQGLQFLFEYFSETQRNKGNFPGRFSGRQFSNSRSEMNVSTLELGDSALYLCASSFESSYEQYFGPGTRLTVT.

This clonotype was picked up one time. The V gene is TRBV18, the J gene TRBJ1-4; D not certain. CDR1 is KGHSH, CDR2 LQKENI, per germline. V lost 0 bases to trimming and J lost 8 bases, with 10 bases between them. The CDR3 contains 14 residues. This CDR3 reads CASSPPQDSEKLFF. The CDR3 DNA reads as TGTGCCAGCTCACCACCACAAGATAGCGAAAAACTGTTTTTT.

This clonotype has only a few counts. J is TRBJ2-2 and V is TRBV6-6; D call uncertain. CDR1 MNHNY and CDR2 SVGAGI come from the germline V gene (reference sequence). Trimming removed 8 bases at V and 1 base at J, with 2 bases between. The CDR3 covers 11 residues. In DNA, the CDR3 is TGTGCCAGCCAGAACACCGGGGAGCTGTTTTTT. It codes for CASQNTGELFF.

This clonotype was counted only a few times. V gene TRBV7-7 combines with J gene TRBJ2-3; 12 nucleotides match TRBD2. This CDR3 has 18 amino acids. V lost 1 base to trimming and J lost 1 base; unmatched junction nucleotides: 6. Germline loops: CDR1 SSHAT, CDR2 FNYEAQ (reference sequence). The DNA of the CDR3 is TGTGCCAGCAGCTTAGGGACTAGCGGGATGGGTGGCACAGATACGCAGTATTTT. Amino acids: CASSLGTSGMGGTDTQYF.

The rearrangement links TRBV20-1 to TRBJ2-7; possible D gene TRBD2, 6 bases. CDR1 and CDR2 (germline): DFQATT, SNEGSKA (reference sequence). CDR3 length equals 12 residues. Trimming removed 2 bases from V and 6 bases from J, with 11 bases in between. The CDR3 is CSARTSLGEQYF. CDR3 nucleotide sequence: TGCAGTGCTAGAACTAGCCTGGGCGAGCAGTACTTC.

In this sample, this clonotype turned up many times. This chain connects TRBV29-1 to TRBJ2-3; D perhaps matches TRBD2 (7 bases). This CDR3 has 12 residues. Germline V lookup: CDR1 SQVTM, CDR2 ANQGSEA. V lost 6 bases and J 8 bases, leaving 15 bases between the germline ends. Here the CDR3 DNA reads TGCAGCGTGGCTCTGGGAGGGGGTACGCAGTATTTT. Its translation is CSVALGGGTQYF.

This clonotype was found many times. Here the CDR3 reads CASSYPQGGADTQYF. CDR3 DNA sequence: TGTGCCAGCAGTTACCCACAGGGGGGGGCAGATACGCAGTATTTT. The rearrangement joins TRBV6-5 to TRBJ2-3; maybe TRBD1 (8 bases). Germline CDR1 MNHEY, CDR2 SVGAGI. Trimming left V 2 bases short and J 4 bases short, with 13 bases between. This CDR3 region has 15 residues.

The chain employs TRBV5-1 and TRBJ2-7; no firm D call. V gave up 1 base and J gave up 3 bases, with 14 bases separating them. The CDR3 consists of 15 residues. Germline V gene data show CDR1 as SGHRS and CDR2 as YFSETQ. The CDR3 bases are TGCGCCAGCAGCTTGACGTCCCCCCGATACTACGAGCAGTACTTC. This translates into CASSLTSPRYYEQYF.

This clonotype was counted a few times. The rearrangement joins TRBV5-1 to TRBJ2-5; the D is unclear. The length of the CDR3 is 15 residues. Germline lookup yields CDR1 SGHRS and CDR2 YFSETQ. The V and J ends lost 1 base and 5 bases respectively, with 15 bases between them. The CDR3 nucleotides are TGCGCCAGCAGCTTGAACCGCCCCCCAACGGAGACCCAGTACTTC. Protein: CASSLNRPPTETQYF.

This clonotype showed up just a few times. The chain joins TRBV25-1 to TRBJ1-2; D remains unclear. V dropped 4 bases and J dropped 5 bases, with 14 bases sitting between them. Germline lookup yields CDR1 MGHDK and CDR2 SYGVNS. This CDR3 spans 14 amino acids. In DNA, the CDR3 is TGTGCCAGCAGTGGGTCCGGGTCCCTTTATGGCTACACCTTC. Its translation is CASSGSGSLYGYTF.

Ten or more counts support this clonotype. The CDR3 region is CASSLGTGAEQYF. CDR3 DNA sequence: TGTGCCAGCAGTTTAGGGACAGGGGCCGAGCAGTACTTC. The chain recombines TRBV28 with TRBJ2-7; 10 bases are a match to TRBD1. The CDR3 is made up of 13 amino acids. V was pared by 2 bases and J by 6 bases, with 1 base of the junction left unmatched. Per the germline V gene, CDR1 is MDHEN and CDR2 is SYDVKM.

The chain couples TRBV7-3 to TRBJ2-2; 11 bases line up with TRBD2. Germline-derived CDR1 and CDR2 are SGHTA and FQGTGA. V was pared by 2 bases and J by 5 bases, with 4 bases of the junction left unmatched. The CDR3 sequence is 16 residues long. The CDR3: CASSLVWTSGTGELFF. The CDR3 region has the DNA TGTGCCAGCAGCTTAGTGTGGACTAGCGGGACCGGGGAGCTGTTTTTT.

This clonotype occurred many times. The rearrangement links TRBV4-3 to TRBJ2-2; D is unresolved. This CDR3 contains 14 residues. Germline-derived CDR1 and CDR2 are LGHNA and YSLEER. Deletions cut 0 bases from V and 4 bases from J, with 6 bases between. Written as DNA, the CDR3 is TGCGCCAGCAGCCAAGATCGAGGCACCGGGGAGCTGTTTTTT. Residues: CASSQDRGTGELFF.

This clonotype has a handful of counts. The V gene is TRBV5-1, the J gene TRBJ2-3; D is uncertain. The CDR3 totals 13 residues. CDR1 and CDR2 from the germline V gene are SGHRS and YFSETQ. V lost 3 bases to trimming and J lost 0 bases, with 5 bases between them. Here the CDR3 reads CASSYPSTDTQYF. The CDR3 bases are TGCGCCAGCAGCTATCCTAGCACAGATACGCAGTATTTT.

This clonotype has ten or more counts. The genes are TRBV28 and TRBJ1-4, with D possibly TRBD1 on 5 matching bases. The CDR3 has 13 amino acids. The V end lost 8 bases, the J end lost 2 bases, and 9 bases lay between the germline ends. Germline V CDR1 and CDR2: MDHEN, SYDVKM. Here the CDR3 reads CASGPGTNEKLFF. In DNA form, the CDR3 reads TGTGCCAGCGGACCAGGGACTAATGAAAAACTGTTTTTT.

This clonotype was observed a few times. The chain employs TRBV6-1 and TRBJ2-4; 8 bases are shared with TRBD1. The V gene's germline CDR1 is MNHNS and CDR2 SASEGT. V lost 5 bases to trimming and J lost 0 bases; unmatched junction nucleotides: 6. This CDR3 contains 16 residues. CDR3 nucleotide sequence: TGTGCCAGCAGTAGCCGAGGGACAGGAGCCAAAAACATTCAGTACTTC. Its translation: CASSSRGTGAKNIQYF.